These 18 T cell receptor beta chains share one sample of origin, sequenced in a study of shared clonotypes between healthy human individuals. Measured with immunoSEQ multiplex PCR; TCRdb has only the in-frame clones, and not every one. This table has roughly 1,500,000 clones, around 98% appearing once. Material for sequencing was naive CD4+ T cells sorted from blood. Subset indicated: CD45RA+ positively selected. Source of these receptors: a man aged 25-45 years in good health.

CDR3 nucleotides: TGTGCCAGCAGTTACAAACCCCTTTGGGGGACCCAGTACTTC. It is translated as CASSYKPLWGTQYF. The chain is built from TRBV27 and TRBJ2-5; D unclear. The CDR3 totals 14 residues. V was pared by 4 bases and J by 7 bases, with 16 bases between. Germline V gene lookup returns CDR1 MNHEY and CDR2 SMNVEV (reference sequence).

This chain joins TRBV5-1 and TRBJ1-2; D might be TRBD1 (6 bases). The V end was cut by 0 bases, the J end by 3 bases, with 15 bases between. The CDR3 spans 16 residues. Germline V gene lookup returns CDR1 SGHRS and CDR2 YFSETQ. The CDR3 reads CASSLGDISGHYGYTF. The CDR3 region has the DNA TGCGCCAGCAGCTTGGGGGACATATCAGGTCACTATGGCTACACCTTC.

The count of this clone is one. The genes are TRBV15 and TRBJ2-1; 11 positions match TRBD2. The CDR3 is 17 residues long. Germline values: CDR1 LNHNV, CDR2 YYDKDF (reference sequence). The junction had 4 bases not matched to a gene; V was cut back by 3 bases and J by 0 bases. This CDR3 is CATSSIGLAGSYNEQFF. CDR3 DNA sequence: TGTGCCACCAGCAGTATTGGACTAGCGGGCTCCTACAATGAGCAGTTCTTC.

The CDR3: CASTPSRTSYEQYF. The CDR3 DNA follows: TGTGCCAGCACCCCGAGCCGTACTTCCTACGAGCAGTACTTC. The chain links TRBV7-2 to TRBJ2-7; D is unresolved. CDR1 and CDR2 from the germline V gene are SGHTA and FQGNSA. The V gene lost 7 bases and the J gene lost 1 base, with 14 bases spanning the gap. The CDR3 totals 14 residues.

This CDR3 reads CASSYGPIGDAYF. The CDR3, as DNA: TGTGCCAGCAGCTACGGGCCAATAGGGGATGCATACTTC. This chain joins TRBV13 and TRBJ2-7, with a weak D call TRBD1 (5 bases). The ends were cut back, 4 bases at V and 13 bases at J, with 20 bases in the middle. Germline CDR1 PRHDT, CDR2 FYEKMQ (reference sequence). The CDR3 spans 13 residues.

The CDR3 DNA is TGTGCCAGCAGCGTAACAGTCACTGAGCAGTTCTTC. This codes for CASSVTVTEQFF. V is TRBV9 and J is TRBJ2-1, with unresolved D. The germline gives CDR1 SGDLS, CDR2 YYNGEE. The CDR3 spans 12 residues. V shed 1 base and J shed 9 bases, with 8 bases lying between them. Using reference TRBV9 and TRBJ2-1 for the parts outside the CDR3, the full variable domain is DSGVTQTPKHLITATGQRVTLRCSPRSGDLSVYWYQQSLDQGLQFLIQYYNGEERAKGNILERFSAQQFPDLHSELNLSSLELGDSALYFCASSVTVTEQFFGPGTRLTVL.

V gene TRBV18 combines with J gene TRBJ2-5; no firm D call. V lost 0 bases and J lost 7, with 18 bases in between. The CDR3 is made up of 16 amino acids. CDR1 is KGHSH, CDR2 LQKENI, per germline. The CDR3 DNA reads TGTGCCAGCTCACCACCGGTTCCTAGGGATTCAGGGACCCAGTACTTC. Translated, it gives CASSPPVPRDSGTQYF.

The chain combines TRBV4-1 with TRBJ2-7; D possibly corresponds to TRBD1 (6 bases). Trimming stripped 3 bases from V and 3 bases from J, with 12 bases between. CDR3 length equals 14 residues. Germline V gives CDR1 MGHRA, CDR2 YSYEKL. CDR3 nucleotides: TGCGCCAGCAGCCAGATAGGACAGAACTACGAGCAGTACTTC. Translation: CASSQIGQNYEQYF.

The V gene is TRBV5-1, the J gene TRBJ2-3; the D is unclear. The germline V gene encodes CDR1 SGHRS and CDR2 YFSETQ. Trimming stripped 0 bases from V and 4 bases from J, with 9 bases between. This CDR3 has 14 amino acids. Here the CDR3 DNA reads TGCGCCAGCAGCTTGGAGTGGCTAGCAGATACGCAGTATTTT. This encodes CASSLEWLADTQYF.

In DNA form, the CDR3 reads TGCGCCAGCAGTTCCGGGCCGACTTTAGGCGAGCAGTACTTC. Its protein is CASSSGPTLGEQYF. V is TRBV5-1 and J is TRBJ2-7; D is uncertain. Germline V CDR1 and CDR2: SGHRS, YFSETQ. Trimming left V 5 bases short and J 6 bases short, with 18 bases between. The CDR3 contains 14 residues.

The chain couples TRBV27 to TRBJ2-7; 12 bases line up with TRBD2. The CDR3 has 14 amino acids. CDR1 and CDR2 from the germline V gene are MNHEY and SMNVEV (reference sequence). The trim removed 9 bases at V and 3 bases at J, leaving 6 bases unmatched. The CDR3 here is CASKLAGGDYEQYF. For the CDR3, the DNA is TGTGCCAGTAAGCTAGCGGGAGGGGACTACGAGCAGTACTTC.

The CDR3 protein is CASSQVDNQPQHF. As DNA, the CDR3 is TGCGCCAGCAGCCAGGTAGACAATCAGCCCCAGCATTTT. This chain connects TRBV4-1 to TRBJ1-5, with D hard to call. V shed 3 bases and J shed 3 bases, with 6 bases lying between them. The CDR3 contains 13 residues. The germline gives CDR1 MGHRA, CDR2 YSYEKL.

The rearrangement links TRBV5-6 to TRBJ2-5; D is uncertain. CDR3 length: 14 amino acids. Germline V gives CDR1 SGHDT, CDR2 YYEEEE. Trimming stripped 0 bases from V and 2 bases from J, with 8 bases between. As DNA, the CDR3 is TGTGCCAGCAGCTTGGTAAGAGTGCAAGAGACCCAGTACTTC. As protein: CASSLVRVQETQYF.

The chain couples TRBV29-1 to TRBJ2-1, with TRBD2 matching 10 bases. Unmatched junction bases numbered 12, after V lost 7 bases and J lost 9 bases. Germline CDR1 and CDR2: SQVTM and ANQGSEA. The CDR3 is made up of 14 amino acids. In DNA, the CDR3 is TGCAGCGCCCCAGCGGGAGGGCCGGGTAGTGAGCAGTTCTTC. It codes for CSAPAGGPGSEQFF.

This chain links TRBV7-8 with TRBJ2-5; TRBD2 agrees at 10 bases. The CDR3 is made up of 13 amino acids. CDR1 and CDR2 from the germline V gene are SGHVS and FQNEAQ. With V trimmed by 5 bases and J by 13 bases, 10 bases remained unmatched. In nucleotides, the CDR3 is TGTGCCAGCAGCCTCGAGCGGGAGGGCCCGAGGTACTTC. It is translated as CASSLEREGPRYF.

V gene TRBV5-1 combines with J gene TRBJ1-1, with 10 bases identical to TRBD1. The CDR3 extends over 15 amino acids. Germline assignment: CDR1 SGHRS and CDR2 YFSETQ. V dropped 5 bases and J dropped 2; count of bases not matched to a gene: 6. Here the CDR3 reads CASRMGQGINTEAFF. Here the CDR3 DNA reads TGCGCCAGCAGAATGGGACAGGGGATTAACACTGAAGCTTTCTTT.

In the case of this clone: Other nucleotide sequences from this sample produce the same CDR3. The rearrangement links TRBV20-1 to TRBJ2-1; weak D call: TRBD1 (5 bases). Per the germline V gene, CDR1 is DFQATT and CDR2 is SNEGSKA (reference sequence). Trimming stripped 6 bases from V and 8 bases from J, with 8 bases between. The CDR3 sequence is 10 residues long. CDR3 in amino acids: CSARGDEQFF. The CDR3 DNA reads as TGCAGTGCAAGGGGCGATGAGCAGTTCTTC.

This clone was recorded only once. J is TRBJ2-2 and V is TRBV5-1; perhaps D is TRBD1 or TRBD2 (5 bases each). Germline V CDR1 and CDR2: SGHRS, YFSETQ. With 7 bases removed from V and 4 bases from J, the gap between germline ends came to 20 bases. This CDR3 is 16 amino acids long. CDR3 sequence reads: CASGRDGHLTTGELFF. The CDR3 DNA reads TGCGCCAGCGGAAGGGACGGACATCTTACCACCGGGGAGCTGTTTTTT.